These T cell receptor beta chains were read from a single sample in a study of the immune and genomic landscape of osteosarcoma. Clones were sequenced by immunoSEQ multiplex PCR, and TCRdb holds only the in-frame ones, with some missing. The sample contains 2,500 or so clones, 72% of which appear only once. Sequenced material: tumor tissue from a local recurrence in the femur. These receptor sequences come from a man aged 18 to 29 with osteosarcoma. Each CDR3 is given with its conserved first and last residue. A D gene is named only where the DNA matches it firmly. The size field is filled for only some rows; it gives once, few, many or a size class.

d_gene	j_gene	abundance	v_gene	CDR3aa	CDR3nt
-	TRBJ2-7	few	TRBV5-4	CASSFTGDEQYF	TGTGCCAGCAGCTTCACGGGTGACGAGCAGTACTTC
TRBD2	TRBJ2-3	-	TRBV5-4	CASSPGTTSTDTQYF	TGTGCCAGCAGCCCCGGGACTACCTCCACAGATACGCAGTATTTT
-	TRBJ1-1	-	TRBV7-3	CASRVDSMNTEAFF	TGTGCCAGCAGGGTGGACAGCATGAACACTGAAGCTTTCTTT
-	TRBJ2-1	large	TRBV9	CASSVDFTGSYNEQFF	TGTGCCAGCAGCGTAGATTTTACGGGCTCCTACAATGAGCAGTTCTTC
TRBD2	TRBJ2-1	-	TRBV5-1	CASSTGTSENNEQFF	TGCGCCAGTTCTACAGGGACTAGCGAAAACAATGAGCAGTTCTTC
TRBD1	TRBJ1-5	-	TRBV7-2	CASSVRGNQPQHF	TGTGCCAGCAGCGTCAGGGGGAATCAGCCCCAGCATTTT
TRBD2	TRBJ2-7	few	TRBV4-2	CASSQGLAGSYEQYF	TGTGCCAGCAGCCAAGGACTAGCGGGCTCCTACGAGCAGTACTTC
TRBD2	TRBJ2-6	-	TRBV25-1	CASSDGGDGANVLTF	TGTGCCAGCAGTGATGGGGGGGATGGGGCCAACGTCCTGACTTTC
TRBD1	TRBJ1-2	once	TRBV27	CASSLSIAGGPDGYTF	TGTGCCAGCAGTTTATCGATAGCAGGGGGCCCGGACGGCTACACCTTC
-	TRBJ2-1	-	TRBV11-3	CASSRGGLAAYNEQFF	TGTGCCAGCAGCCGAGGGGGTTTGGCGGCTTACAATGAGCAGTTCTTC
TRBD1	TRBJ2-3	-	TRBV2	CASSGTGSSTDTQYF	TGTGCCAGCAGTGGGACAGGGTCGAGCACAGATACGCAGTATTTT
-	TRBJ2-1	-	TRBV27	CASSLGRGGPNEQFF	TGTGCCAGCAGTTTAGGTAGGGGGGGTCCCAATGAGCAGTTCTTC
-	TRBJ2-3	-	TRBV29-1	CSVAPSGADTQYF	TGCAGCGTTGCCCCCTCTGGCGCAGATACGCAGTATTTT
-	TRBJ2-7	-	TRBV6-5	CASSYSTGPTYEQYF	TGTGCCAGCAGTTATTCTACAGGGCCCACCTACGAGCAGTACTTC
-	TRBJ2-7	-	TRBV20-1	CSAREVYEQYF	TGCAGTGCTAGAGAAGTCTACGAGCAGTACTTC
-	TRBJ1-5	-	TRBV19	CASSKTNYQPQHF	TGTGCCAGTAGTAAAACAAACTATCAGCCCCAGCATTTT
-	TRBJ1-2	-	TRBV7-8	CASSPTGGGANYGYTF	TGTGCCAGCAGCCCAACCGGGGGGGGTGCTAACTATGGCTACACCTTC
TRBD1	TRBJ2-2	-	TRBV6-6	CATRDRGDSGELFF	TGTGCCACCCGGGACAGGGGAGATAGCGGGGAGCTGTTTTTT
TRBD1	TRBJ1-1	-	TRBV5-6	CASSPQDRDGAEAFF	TGTGCCAGCAGCCCGCAGGACAGGGATGGGGCTGAAGCTTTCTTT
-	TRBJ2-7	once	TRBV19	CASTTGRDGTYEQYF	TGTGCCAGTACTACAGGCAGGGACGGGACCTACGAGCAGTACTTC
-	TRBJ1-2	once	TRBV5-8	CASSPRAAGGSDRGYTF	TGTGCCAGCAGCCCCCGTGCTGCGGGGGGGTCGGACCGGGGCTACACCTTC
TRBD2	TRBJ2-4	-	TRBV5-1	CASSTTSEVKNIQYF	TGCGCCAGCAGCACCACTAGCGAGGTCAAAAACATTCAGTACTTC
TRBD2	TRBJ2-3	-	TRBV4-1	CASSRTSGNPQRTDTQYF	TGCGCCAGCAGCAGGACTAGCGGGAATCCCCAACGCACAGATACGCAGTATTTT
-	TRBJ1-1	-	TRBV5-1	CASSQDSSWTEAFF	TGCGCCAGCAGCCAGGACAGCAGCTGGACTGAAGCTTTCTTT
TRBD1	TRBJ1-5	few	TRBV28	CASSLTGAEQPQHF	TGTGCCAGCAGTTTGACAGGGGCCGAGCAGCCCCAGCATTTT
-	TRBJ1-2	-	TRBV14	CASSQARNYGYTF	TGTGCCAGCAGCCAAGCCAGAAACTATGGCTACACCTTC
-	TRBJ1-6	-	TRBV30	CAWTKPEGFNSPLHF	TGTGCCTGGACGAAACCGGAGGGGTTTAATTCACCCCTCCACTTT
TRBD1	TRBJ2-2	-	TRBV10-3	CAISRQGVGENTGELFF	TGTGCCATCAGCAGACAGGGCGTGGGGGAGAACACCGGGGAGCTGTTTTTT
-	TRBJ2-5	-	TRBV29-1	CSVEFDSSQETQYF	TGCAGCGTCGAGTTTGACAGTTCCCAAGAGACCCAGTACTTC
-	TRBJ2-5	-	TRBV7-9	CASTLPGLETQYF	TGTGCCAGCACCTTACCAGGGTTAGAGACCCAGTACTTC
TRBD1	TRBJ1-1	-	TRBV19	CASSIRTGDTEAFF	TGTGCCAGTAGTATCCGGACAGGGGACACTGAAGCTTTCTTT
TRBD1	TRBJ2-5	-	TRBV5-6	CASSWDSQETQYF	TGTGCCAGCAGCTGGGACAGCCAAGAGACCCAGTACTTC
TRBD2	TRBJ2-5	once	TRBV29-1	CSAGREGPKTQYF	TGCAGCGCGGGTCGGGAGGGCCCAAAGACCCAGTACTTC
TRBD2	TRBJ2-1	few	TRBV7-9	CASSGTGTSGRNEQFF	TGTGCCAGCAGCGGAACCGGGACTAGCGGACGTAATGAGCAGTTCTTC
-	TRBJ2-1	few	TRBV19	CASRVAYNYNEQFF	TGTGCCAGTAGGGTCGCATACAACTACAATGAGCAGTTCTTC
TRBD1	TRBJ1-1	-	TRBV19	CATHRDRGKRNTEAFF	TGTGCCACCCACCGGGACAGGGGCAAAAGAAACACTGAAGCTTTCTTT
-	TRBJ2-3	-	TRBV11-2	CASSRSGTDTQYF	TGTGCCAGCAGCCGGTCGGGGACAGATACGCAGTATTTT
-	TRBJ2-1	-	TRBV12-2	CASRLSDASSYNEQFF	TGTGCAAGTCGCTTATCGGACGCCAGCTCCTACAATGAGCAGTTCTTC
-	TRBJ1-2	-	TRBV7-9	CASSLEGTGYTF	TGTGCCAGCAGCTTAGAAGGTACCGGCTACACCTTC
TRBD1	TRBJ1-3	few	TRBV7-9	CASSPSSPSGTATGNTIYF	TGTGCCAGCAGCCCGTCGTCGCCCTCCGGGACAGCTACTGGAAACACCATATATTTT
TRBD2	TRBJ2-1	-	TRBV7-2	CASSPTSGGAFSREQFF	TGTGCCAGCAGCCCGACTAGCGGGGGGGCCTTTTCACGCGAGCAGTTCTTC
-	TRBJ2-5	-	TRBV6-5	CASSYGSFQETQYF	TGTGCCAGCAGTTACGGGAGCTTCCAAGAGACCCAGTACTTC
TRBD1	TRBJ1-6	-	TRBV28	CASRPPLGQNSPLHF	TGTGCCAGCAGACCACCGTTGGGACAGAATTCACCCCTCCACTTT
-	TRBJ1-2	large	TRBV19	CASSTKPLDGYTF	TGTGCCAGTAGTACCAAACCCCTGGATGGCTACACCTTC
-	TRBJ1-1	-	TRBV15	CATSRDGELNTEAFF	TGTGCCACCAGCAGAGATGGGGAGCTGAACACTGAAGCTTTCTTT
-	TRBJ2-5	-	TRBV4-1	CASSPSSSIQETQYF	TGCGCCAGCAGCCCGTCCTCAAGTATCCAAGAGACCCAGTACTTC
-	TRBJ2-1	-	TRBV6-5	CASSTLAYNEQFF	TGTGCCAGCAGTACTCTAGCCTACAATGAGCAGTTCTTC